Below, 3 T cell receptor beta chains from the same sample are listed, as sequenced in a study of T cell responses to AZD1222 COVID-19 vaccine. The data were produced by immunoSEQ multiplex PCR, yet TCRdb's version contains in-frame clones alone and is incomplete. The sample gives around 150,000 clones, over 65% of which show up once; roughly 3.9% is in the top ten. The sequenced sample was peripheral blood, obtained on day 0 of AZD1222 vaccination. Receptors originate from an adult in good health.

This chain links TRBV7-8 with TRBJ2-1; D may be TRBD1 or TRBD2 (6 bases each). The V end was cut by 5 bases, the J end by 2 bases, with 13 bases between. Germline lookup yields CDR1 SGHVS and CDR2 FQNEAQ. This CDR3 is 15 amino acids long. The CDR3 protein is CASSQRGGTYNEQFF. DNA for the CDR3: TGTGCCAGCAGCCAGAGAGGGGGGACCTACAATGAGCAGTTCTTC.

This clone was detected once. The J gene is TRBJ1-6, the V gene TRBV2, with a weak D call TRBD1 (5 bases). The V gene lost 4 bases and the J gene lost 5 bases, with 18 bases spanning the gap. Germline CDR1 and CDR2: SNHLY and FYNNEI. CDR3 length: 17 residues. The CDR3 region has the DNA TGTGCCAGCAGTGGGTTGTCCGCAGGGCGTAATAATTCACCCCTCCACTTT. Residues: CASSGLSAGRNNSPLHF.

This clone was recorded a few times. The chain couples TRBV30 to TRBJ1-1, with TRBD1 as a possible D gene (5 bases). V shed 2 bases and J shed 11 bases, with 12 bases lying between them. The length of the CDR3 is 11 residues. Per germline, CDR1 GTSNPN and CDR2 SVGIG (reference sequence). CDR3 region: CAWSSGTVAFF. DNA for the CDR3: TGTGCCTGGAGTTCCGGGACTGTCGCTTTCTTT.